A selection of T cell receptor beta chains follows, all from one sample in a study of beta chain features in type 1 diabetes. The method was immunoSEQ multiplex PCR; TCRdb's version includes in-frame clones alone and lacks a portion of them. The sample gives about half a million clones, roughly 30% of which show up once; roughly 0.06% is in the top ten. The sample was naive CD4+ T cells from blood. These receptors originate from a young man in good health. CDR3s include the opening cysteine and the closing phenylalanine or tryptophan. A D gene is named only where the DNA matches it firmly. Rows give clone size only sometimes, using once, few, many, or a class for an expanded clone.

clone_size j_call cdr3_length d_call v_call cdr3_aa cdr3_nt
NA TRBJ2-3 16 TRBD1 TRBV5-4 CASSSGQGRSTDTQYF TGTGCCAGCAGCTCCGGACAGGGCCGTTCCACAGATACGCAGTATTTT
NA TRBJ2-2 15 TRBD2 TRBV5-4 CASSVGLANTGELFF TGTGCCAGCAGCGTGGGACTAGCGAACACCGGGGAGCTGTTTTTT
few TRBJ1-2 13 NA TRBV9 CASSGTGGYGYTF TGTGCCAGCAGCGGAACAGGCGGTTATGGCTACACCTTC
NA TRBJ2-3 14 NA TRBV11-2 CASSLGQTTDTQYF TGTGCCAGCAGCCTAGGACAGACCACAGATACGCAGTATTTT
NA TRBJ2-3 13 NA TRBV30 CASSGGVTDTQYF TGTGCCTCGTCTGGGGGAGTCACAGATACGCAGTATTTT
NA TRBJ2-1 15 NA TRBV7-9 CASSLSGGRYNEQFF TGTGCCAGCAGCTTATCTGGGGGACGATACAATGAGCAGTTCTTC
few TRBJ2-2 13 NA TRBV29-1 CSVARRNTGELFF TGCAGCGTTGCCAGGAGGAACACCGGGGAGCTGTTTTTT
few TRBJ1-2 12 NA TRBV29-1 CSVESVYYGYTF TGCAGCGTTGAATCCGTATACTATGGCTACACCTTC
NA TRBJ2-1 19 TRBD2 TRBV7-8 CASSMTLQREKLSYNEQFF TGTGCCAGCAGCATGACATTACAGCGGGAGAAGCTATCCTACAATGAGCAGTTCTTC
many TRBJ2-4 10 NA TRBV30 CALGSGIQYF TGTGCCCTAGGGAGCGGCATTCAGTACTTC
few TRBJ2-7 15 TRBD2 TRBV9 CASSTLAVADNEQYF TGTGCCAGCAGCACTCTAGCGGTAGCGGACAACGAGCAGTACTTC
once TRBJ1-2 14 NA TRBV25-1 CASSELSTVYGYTF TGTGCCAGCAGTGAATTGTCAACGGTCTATGGCTACACCTTC
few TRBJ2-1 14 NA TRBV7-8 CASSLPSGRNEQFF TGTGCCAGCAGCTTACCCTCAGGACGAAATGAGCAGTTCTTC
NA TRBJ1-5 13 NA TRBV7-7 CASSLALGQPQHF TGTGCTAGCAGCTTAGCGTTAGGTCAGCCCCAGCATTTT
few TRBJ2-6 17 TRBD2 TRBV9 CASSVTSGISGANVLTF TGTGCCAGCAGCGTGACTAGCGGGATCTCTGGGGCCAACGTCCTGACTTTC
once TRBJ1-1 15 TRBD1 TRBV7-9 CASSLERQGNTEAFF TGTGCCAGCAGCTTAGAAAGACAGGGGAACACTGAAGCTTTCTTT
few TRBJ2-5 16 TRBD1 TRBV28 CASSLSGTGMRETQYF TGTGCCAGCAGTTTATCCGGGACAGGGATGAGAGAGACCCAGTACTTC
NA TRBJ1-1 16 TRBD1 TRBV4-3 CASSQDLRQGGTEAFF TGCGCCAGCAGCCAAGATTTGAGGCAGGGGGGCACTGAAGCTTTCTTT
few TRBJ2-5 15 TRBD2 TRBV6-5 CASSYLATSEETQYF TGTGCCAGCAGTTACCTCGCGACTAGCGAGGAGACCCAGTACTTC
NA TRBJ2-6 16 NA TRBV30 CAWSARGGTGANVLTF TGTGCCTGGAGCGCGCGCGGAGGGACTGGGGCCAACGTCCTGACTTTC
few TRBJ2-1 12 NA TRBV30 CAWSVRGKAQFF TGTGCCTGGAGTGTACGGGGAAAGGCCCAGTTCTTC
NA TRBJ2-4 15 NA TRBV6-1 CASRDPGQAKNIQYF TGTGCCAGCAGGGATCCAGGGCAAGCCAAAAACATTCAGTACTTC
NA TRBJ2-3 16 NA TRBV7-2 CASSHALPGSTDTQYF TGTGCCAGCAGCCACGCCCTTCCAGGGAGCACAGATACGCAGTATTTT
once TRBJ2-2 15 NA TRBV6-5 CASSTLKGSTGELFF TGTGCCAGCAGCACCCTGAAGGGGTCGACCGGGGAGCTGTTTTTT
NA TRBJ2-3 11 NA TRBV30 CAWSVKDWQYF TGTGCCTGGAGTGTAAAGGACTGGCAGTATTTT
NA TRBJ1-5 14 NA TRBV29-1 CSVEGGAGGQPQHF TGCAGCGTTGAAGGAGGGGCTGGGGGTCAGCCCCAGCATTTT
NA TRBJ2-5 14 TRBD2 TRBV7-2 CASRRAGGEETQYF TGTGCCAGCAGAAGGGCGGGGGGGGAAGAGACCCAGTACTTC
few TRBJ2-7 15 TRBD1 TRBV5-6 CASGYRDRGSYEQYF TGTGCCAGCGGTTACCGGGACAGGGGTTCCTACGAGCAGTACTTC
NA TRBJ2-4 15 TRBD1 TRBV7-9 CASSLTGVTKNIQYF TGTGCCAGCAGCTTAACAGGGGTAACCAAAAACATTCAGTACTTC
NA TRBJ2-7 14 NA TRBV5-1 CASRRASLGNEQYF TGCGCCAGCAGAAGGGCCTCTCTGGGGAACGAGCAGTACTTC
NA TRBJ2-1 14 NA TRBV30 CAWSELAPGAEQFF TGTGCCTGGAGCGAGCTAGCGCCCGGGGCTGAGCAGTTCTTC
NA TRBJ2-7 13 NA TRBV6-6 CASSSGRHYEQYF TGTGCCAGCAGTTCTGGGAGACACTACGAGCAGTACTTC
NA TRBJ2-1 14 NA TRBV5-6 CASSLGTVYNEQFF TGTGCCAGCAGCTTGGGGACAGTATACAATGAGCAGTTCTTC
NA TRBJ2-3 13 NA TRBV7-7 CASSLGVMDTQYF TGTGCCAGCAGCTTAGGGGTCATGGATACGCAGTATTTT
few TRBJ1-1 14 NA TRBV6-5 CASSSPGGNTEAFF TGTGCCAGCAGTTCCCCTGGGGGTAACACTGAAGCTTTCTTT
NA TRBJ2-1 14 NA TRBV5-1 CASSGGSSYNEQFF TGCGCCAGCAGCGGGGGGAGCTCCTACAATGAGCAGTTCTTC
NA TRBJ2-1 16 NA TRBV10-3 CAISKPSYEVYNEQFF TGTGCCATCAGCAAACCCTCTTACGAGGTTTACAATGAGCAGTTCTTC
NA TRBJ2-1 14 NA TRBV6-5 CATEGGGRYNEQFF TGTGCCACCGAGGGGGGCGGGAGATACAATGAGCAGTTCTTC
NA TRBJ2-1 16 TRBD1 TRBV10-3 CAISVLGTGGGGEQFF TGTGCCATCAGTGTGCTTGGGACAGGGGGAGGCGGTGAGCAGTTCTTC
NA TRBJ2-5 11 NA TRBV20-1 CSAWESETQYF TGCAGTGCTTGGGAGTCGGAGACCCAGTACTTC
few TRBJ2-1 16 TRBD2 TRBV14 CASSRSTLGEGHEQFF TGTGCCAGCAGCCGGAGTACCTTAGGGGAGGGGCATGAGCAGTTCTTC
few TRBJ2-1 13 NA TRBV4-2 CASSQDWTGEQFF TGTGCCAGCAGCCAAGACTGGACGGGGGAGCAGTTCTTC
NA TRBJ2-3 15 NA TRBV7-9 CASSLSGTHTDTQYF TGTGCCAGCAGCTTAAGCGGGACACACACAGATACGCAGTATTTT
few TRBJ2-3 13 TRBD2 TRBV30 CAWGLAGTDTQYF TGTGCCTGGGGACTAGCGGGCACAGATACGCAGTATTTT
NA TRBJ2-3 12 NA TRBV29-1 CSVLRTGDTQYF TGCAGCGTGCTTAGGACGGGAGATACGCAGTATTTT
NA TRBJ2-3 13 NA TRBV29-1 CSTTSLSTDTQYF TGCAGCACGACGAGCCTTAGCACAGATACGCAGTATTTT
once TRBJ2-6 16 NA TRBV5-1 CASSRDTTSGANVLTF TGCGCCAGCAGCCGGGACACCACCTCTGGGGCCAACGTCCTGACTTTC